One sample yielded the 30 T cell receptor beta chains listed below, sequenced in a study of blood T cell repertoires in COVID-19. The data were produced by immunoSEQ multiplex PCR, yet TCRdb's version contains in-frame clones alone and is incomplete. The sample shows 300,000 to 400,000 clones, 86% of them seen only once. The sample taken for sequencing was peripheral blood. Receptors were obtained from a woman in her fifties or sixties with COVID-19, enrolled during active disease.

The chain has TRBV6-6 and TRBJ2-7; maybe TRBD2 (6 bases). The CDR3 totals 13 residues. V lost 1 base and J lost 4, with 8 bases in between. Germline CDR1 reads MNHNY; CDR2 reads SVGAGI (reference sequence). The CDR3 loop is CASSYFGRYEQYF. CDR3 coding DNA: TGTGCCAGCAGTTACTTCGGGAGATACGAGCAGTACTTC.

V is TRBV2 and J is TRBJ1-1; TRBD1 aligns across 8 bases. With 4 bases clipped from V and 3 bases from J, the junction kept 13 bases outside the gene matches. CDR1 SNHLY and CDR2 FYNNEI come from the germline V gene. This CDR3 is built from 17 residues. CDR3 protein: CASSGGDRFDWDTEAFF. CDR3 in DNA: TGTGCCAGCAGTGGTGGGGACAGGTTCGATTGGGACACTGAAGCTTTCTTT.

The chain employs TRBV13 and TRBJ2-3; 7 bases are shared with TRBD1. CDR3 size: 15 residues. The germline gives CDR1 PRHDT, CDR2 FYEKMQ (reference sequence). V dropped 1 base and J dropped 4; count of bases not matched to a gene: 5. CDR3 nucleotide sequence: TGTGCCAGCAGCTTAGAGGGGGCGCGGGCAGATACGCAGTATTTT. Its protein product is CASSLEGARADTQYF. Full variable domain (remainder filled in from reference TRBV13 and TRBJ2-3): AAGVIQSPRHLIKEKRETATLKCYPIPRHDTVYWYQQGPGQDPQFLISFYEKMQSDKGSIPDRFSAQQFSDYHSELNMSSLELGDSALYFCASSLEGARADTQYFGPGTRLTVL.

This clone is a singleton in its sample. The V call is TRBV2, the J call TRBJ2-3; D possibly corresponds to TRBD2 (5 bases). Deletions cut 6 bases from V and 7 bases from J, with 11 bases between. The germline V gene has CDR1 SNHLY and CDR2 FYNNEI. The CDR3 runs to 12 residues. The CDR3 sequence is CASSRPGNTQYF. CDR3 coding DNA: TGTGCCAGCAGCAGACCCGGGAATACGCAGTATTTT.

The chain is built from TRBV3-1 (or the pseudogene TRBV3-2) and TRBJ1-2; 10 nucleotides agree with TRBD1. CDR1 is LGHDT and CDR2 is YNNKEL in the germline V gene (reference sequence). The CDR3 is made up of 14 amino acids. V shed 3 bases, J shed 9 bases, and the junction held 7 bases outside the gene matches. The CDR3 here is CASSHQGTGESYTF. CDR3 DNA: TGTGCCAGCAGCCATCAAGGGACAGGGGAAAGCTACACCTTC.

V and J are TRBV5-6 and TRBJ1-1; D is unresolved. Germline V CDR1 and CDR2: SGHDT, YYEEEE. The CDR3 contains 15 residues. The ends were cut back, 1 base at V and 4 bases at J, with 14 bases in the middle. The CDR3, as DNA: TGTGCCAGCAGCTTGTTGTCGGGGTCGGGCACTGAAGCTTTCTTT. Translated, it gives CASSLLSGSGTEAFF.

The chain links TRBV29-1 to TRBJ1-2; 7 nucleotides agree with TRBD1. This CDR3 is built from 13 residues. V shed 4 bases, J shed 5 bases, and the junction held 7 bases outside the gene matches. Germline-derived CDR1 and CDR2 are SQVTM and ANQGSEA. The CDR3 DNA reads as TGCAGCGTTGCACAGGGGTGGGGGTATGGCTACACCTTC. Translation: CSVAQGWGYGYTF. Full variable domain (rest looked up from reference TRBV29-1 and TRBJ1-2): SAVISQKPSRDICQRGTSLTIQCQVDSQVTMMFWYRQQPGQSLTLIATANQGSEATYESGFVIDKFPISRPNLTFSTLTVSNMSPEDSSIYLCSVAQGWGYGYTFGSGTRLTVV.

The chain joins TRBV13 to TRBJ1-6; 10 nucleotides align to TRBD1. Looked up from germline, CDR1 is PRHDT and CDR2 is FYEKMQ (reference sequence). The ends lost 8 bases at V and 9 bases at J; junction bases unmatched: 10. The CDR3 runs to 15 residues. The CDR3 sequence: CASSANRDRGSPLHF. The CDR3 DNA follows: TGTGCCAGCTCCGCAAACCGGGACAGGGGTTCACCCCTCCACTTT.

V usage is TRBV2 and J usage is TRBJ1-2; weak D call: TRBD1 (5 bases). V was cut by 3 bases and J by 0 bases, with 5 bases left in between. The V gene's germline CDR1 is SNHLY and CDR2 FYNNEI. The CDR3 consists of 13 residues. The CDR3 region has the DNA TGTGCCAGCAGTGAGACAGCTAACTATGGCTACACCTTC. It codes for CASSETANYGYTF.

For this clone: This CDR3 is also generated by other DNA sequences in the sample. The V call is TRBV5-1, the J call TRBJ1-1; possible D gene TRBD1, 6 bases. Between the trimmed V and J ends, which lost 4 bases and 2 bases, there was a span of 12 bases. From germline, CDR1 is SGHRS and CDR2 YFSETQ. This CDR3 is 14 amino acids long. The CDR3: CASSPQGGNTEAFF. Here the CDR3 DNA reads TGCGCCAGCAGCCCACAGGGTGGAAACACTGAAGCTTTCTTT.

V and J are TRBV11-2 and TRBJ1-2; no clear D. CDR1 is SGHAT, CDR2 FQNNGV, per germline. V was trimmed by 5 bases and J by 4 bases, leaving 8 bases between them. The CDR3 length is 12 residues. The CDR3 coding sequence is TGTGCCAGCAGCAAGGAGCTCTATGGCTACACCTTC. Its translation is CASSKELYGYTF.

The rearrangement joins TRBV5-1 to TRBJ1-6, with D possibly matching TRBD1 (5 bases). Germline values: CDR1 SGHRS, CDR2 YFSETQ. The CDR3 covers 16 residues. Trimming cost V 4 bases and J 5 bases, with 16 bases left between them. In nucleotides, the CDR3 is TGCGCCAGCAGCCTCGACAGAGCGCAAGATAATTCACCCCTCCACTTT. Protein product: CASSLDRAQDNSPLHF.

The chain carries TRBV11-2 and TRBJ2-2, with D possibly TRBD2 on 6 matching bases. This CDR3 is built from 16 residues. CDR1 and CDR2 from the germline V gene are SGHAT and FQNNGV. V was clipped by 5 bases and J by 1 base, with 14 bases between them. CDR3 loop: CASSPAGGLNTGELFF. In DNA, the CDR3 is TGTGCCAGCAGCCCAGCCGGGGGTCTGAACACCGGGGAGCTGTTTTTT.

V is TRBV18 and J is TRBJ2-3; 9 bases are a match to TRBD1. V shed 3 bases and J 5 bases; nucleotides not matched to a gene: 3. This CDR3 has 14 amino acids. The germline V gene has CDR1 KGHSH and CDR2 LQKENI. The CDR3, as DNA: TGTGCCAGCTCACCCGACAGGGGGGTAGATACGCAGTATTTT. As protein: CASSPDRGVDTQYF.

The genes are TRBV11-3 and TRBJ2-3, with TRBD2 matching over 11 bases. The CDR3 loop spans 19 amino acids. CDR1 and CDR2 from the germline V gene are SGHNT and YENEEA. Trimming at V came to 5 bases and at J to 0 bases, leaving 13 bases not matched to a gene. CDR3 nucleotide sequence: TGTGCCAGCAGCCCCCGCCGGCTAGCGGGGGGAGGCAGCACAGATACGCAGTATTTT. It is translated as CASSPRRLAGGGSTDTQYF.

The chain combines TRBV7-2 with TRBJ1-2, with 9 bases identical to TRBD1. The V gene's germline CDR1 is SGHTA and CDR2 FQGNSA. The CDR3 length is 14 residues. With V trimmed by 5 bases and J by 5 bases, 6 bases remained unmatched. CDR3 coding DNA: TGTGCCAGCAGCGCCCAAGACAGGGGGTATGGCTACACCTTC. Protein sequence: CASSAQDRGYGYTF.

V is TRBV7-8 and J is TRBJ2-7, with a possible D match to TRBD2 (5 bases). The ends were cut back, 4 bases at V and 2 bases at J, with 12 bases in the middle. CDR1 is SGHVS, CDR2 FQNEAQ, per germline. CDR3 size: 14 residues. CDR3 sequence reads: CASSSGLAAYEQYF. CDR3 DNA sequence: TGTGCCAGCAGCTCCGGACTTGCTGCCTACGAGCAGTACTTC.

The rearrangement joins TRBV11-2 to TRBJ2-2; D is perhaps TRBD2 (6 bases). The V and J ends lost 2 bases and 1 base respectively, with 8 bases between them. The germline V gene has CDR1 SGHAT and CDR2 FQNNGV. The CDR3 covers 15 residues. This CDR3 reads CASSLKGLNTGELFF. The CDR3 nucleotides are TGTGCCAGCAGCTTAAAGGGACTGAACACCGGGGAGCTGTTTTTT.

The gene calls are TRBV5-1 and TRBJ1-2, with D tentatively TRBD1 (5 bases). Germline V lookup: CDR1 SGHRS, CDR2 YFSETQ. This CDR3 is 14 amino acids long. Between the trimmed V and J ends, which lost 0 bases and 4 bases, there was a span of 10 bases. CDR3 bases: TGCGCCAGCAGCTTGGAGGGGTTCGGCTATGGCTACACCTTC. Amino acid sequence: CASSLEGFGYGYTF.

The CDR3 here is CASSQDTDRQTMNTEAFF. In nucleotides, the CDR3 is TGTGCCAGCAGCCAAGACACAGACCGACAGACCATGAACACTGAAGCTTTCTTT. The chain has TRBV3-1 (or the pseudogene TRBV3-2) and TRBJ1-1; D might be TRBD1 (5 bases). The CDR3 has 18 amino acids. Germline V gives CDR1 LGHDT, CDR2 YNNKEL (reference sequence). With 0 bases removed from V and 0 bases from J, the gap between germline ends came to 17 bases.

The chain joins TRBV18 to TRBJ1-2, with 11 bases identical to TRBD1. The germline gives CDR1 KGHSH, CDR2 LQKENI. CDR3 size: 13 residues. V shed 1 base, J shed 14 bases, and the junction held 6 bases outside the gene matches. CDR3 residues: CASSPLDRGQLTF. The CDR3 DNA follows: TGTGCCAGCTCACCACTGGACAGGGGGCAGCTTACCTTC.

The chain couples TRBV6-2 or TRBV6-3 to TRBJ2-7; D is perhaps TRBD2 (5 bases). CDR3 length: 15 amino acids. Trimming took off 0 bases at V and 3 bases at J, with 12 bases between the two ends. Germline lookup yields CDR1 MNHEY and CDR2 SVGEGT. CDR3 nucleotide sequence: TGTGCCAGCAGTTACTCCCCGGGGTGGGGCTACGAGCAGTACTTC. Its protein product is CASSYSPGWGYEQYF.

This chain links TRBV7-2 with TRBJ2-7; D perhaps matches TRBD2 (7 bases). The CDR3 totals 16 residues. CDR1 and CDR2 from the germline V gene are SGHTA and FQGNSA. Trimming pared 5 bases from V and 1 base from J, leaving 18 bases between. This CDR3 is CASSPMFGGPSYEQYF. In DNA form, the CDR3 reads TGTGCCAGCAGCCCAATGTTCGGGGGGCCTTCCTACGAGCAGTACTTC. Full variable domain (outside the CDR3, taken from reference TRBV7-2 and TRBJ2-7): GAGVSQSPSNKVTEKGKDVELRCDPISGHTALYWYRQSLGQGLEFLIYFQGNSAPDKSGLPSDRFSAERTGGSVSTLTIQRTQQEDSAVYLCASSPMFGGPSYEQYFGPGTRLTVT.

CDR3 sequence (DNA): TGCGCCAGCAGCCATTACCGACAGGGTCGGAATGAGCAGTTCTTC. Protein sequence: CASSHYRQGRNEQFF. J is TRBJ2-1 and V is TRBV4-1, with 7 bases fitting TRBD1. Germline V gene lookup returns CDR1 MGHRA and CDR2 YSYEKL. This CDR3 has 15 residues. With 3 bases clipped from V and 7 bases from J, the junction kept 9 bases outside the gene matches.

The CDR3 region is CAWSLTPMNTEAFF. The CDR3 DNA follows: TGTGCCTGGAGTTTAACACCCATGAACACTGAAGCTTTCTTT. The chain carries TRBV30 and TRBJ1-1; D call uncertain. This CDR3 has 14 residues. CDR1 GTSNPN and CDR2 SVGIG come from the germline V gene (reference sequence). The ends were cut back, 2 bases at V and 0 bases at J, with 10 bases in the middle.

The chain is built from TRBV6-5 and TRBJ2-7; D might be TRBD2 (6 bases). Germline values: CDR1 MNHEY, CDR2 SVGAGI. The CDR3 consists of 13 residues. V was pared by 6 bases and J by 3 bases, with 12 bases between. Here the CDR3 DNA reads TGTGCCAGCAGAGGCAGGGAGGACTACGAGCAGTACTTC. Encoded protein: CASRGREDYEQYF.

The rearrangement links TRBV27 to TRBJ2-7; maybe TRBD2 (6 bases). The CDR3 spans 15 residues. Trimming shortened V by 0 bases and J by 0 bases, and 9 bases separated the two germline ends. Germline-derived CDR1 and CDR2 are MNHEY and SMNVEV (reference sequence). DNA of the CDR3: TGTGCCAGCAGTTTATCCCCGGGACTCTCCTACGAGCAGTACTTC. Protein sequence: CASSLSPGLSYEQYF.

This chain connects TRBV30 to TRBJ2-3; 9 nucleotides align to TRBD2. V lost 1 base and J lost 7; bases outside the gene matches: 6. The CDR3 totals 14 residues. CDR1 is GTSNPN, CDR2 SVGIG, per germline (reference sequence). CDR3 nucleotide sequence: TGTGCCTGGAGTGGGCGGGGGGGCCGGAATACGCAGTATTTT. It is translated as CAWSGRGGRNTQYF.

The chain carries TRBV5-4 and TRBJ1-6; D unresolved. CDR1 and CDR2 from the germline V gene are SGHNT and YYREEE (reference sequence). Trimming removed 1 base from V and 10 bases from J, with 9 bases in between. There are 13 residues in the CDR3. The CDR3 protein is CASSLPGRSPLHF. CDR3 nucleotides: TGTGCCAGCAGCTTGCCAGGTCGGTCACCCCTCCACTTT.

This clone was detected only a few times. CDR3 in DNA: TGTGCCAGCGCGAATGGCGGGAATCAGCCCCAGCATTTT. This gives the protein CASANGGNQPQHF. This sequence joins TRBV2 and TRBJ1-5; D gene unclear. V lost 8 bases and J lost 4, with 12 bases in between. This CDR3 spans 13 amino acids. Per the germline V gene, CDR1 is SNHLY and CDR2 is FYNNEI.